These 24 T cell receptor beta chains were sequenced from one sample in a study of identifying expanded T cells in peripheral blood. Repertoires were generated with immunoSEQ multiplex PCR, while TCRdb's copy carries only in-frame clones and drops some. The data hold around 100,000 clones, with around 88% observed a single time. Sequenced sample: blood. The source of these receptors is a person aged 18 to 70 in good health.

This clone was counted a single time. The rearrangement links TRBV19 to TRBJ2-7; D may correspond to TRBD1 or TRBD2 (5 bases each). With 3 bases removed from V and 3 bases from J, the gap between germline ends came to 12 bases. The germline CDR1 and CDR2 sequences are LNHDA and SQIVND (reference sequence). The CDR3 spans 14 residues. CDR3 nucleotides: TGTGCCAGTAGTATGAGAGGGACGGGCTACGAGCAGTACTTC. Its translation: CASSMRGTGYEQYF.

The chain employs TRBV15 and TRBJ2-3; D is ambiguous. V was pared by 4 bases and J by 4 bases, with 9 bases between. Germline CDR1 is LNHNV and CDR2 is YYDKDF (reference sequence). This CDR3 has 13 amino acids. The CDR3 DNA is TGTGCCACCAGCAAGTGGATTTCAGATACGCAGTATTTT. Encoded protein: CATSKWISDTQYF.

This rearrangement joins TRBV19 to TRBJ2-5; TRBD1 agrees at 7 bases. CDR1 is LNHDA and CDR2 is SQIVND in the germline V gene (reference sequence). The ends lost 5 bases at V and 2 bases at J; junction bases unmatched: 11. The CDR3 is made up of 16 amino acids. The CDR3 DNA reads TGTGCCAGTAGTCCCCGACAGGGCCCCAGTCAAGAGACCCAGTACTTC. Its translation: CASSPRQGPSQETQYF.

This chain connects TRBV19 to TRBJ1-2; D gene ambiguous. The CDR3 runs to 15 residues. Trimming shortened V by 0 bases and J by 5 bases, and 13 bases separated the two germline ends. The V gene's germline CDR1 is LNHDA and CDR2 SQIVND (reference sequence). This CDR3 reads CASSIDRVEGYGYTF. The CDR3, as DNA: TGTGCCAGTAGTATAGATCGGGTAGAAGGATATGGCTACACCTTC.

The sample holds one count of this clone. The gene calls are TRBV4-2 and TRBJ2-5; D unclear. V shed 4 bases and J shed 4 bases, with 10 bases lying between them. Germline assignment: CDR1 LGHNA and CDR2 YNFKEQ. This CDR3 is built from 13 residues. CDR3 protein: CASSPLASETQYF. The CDR3 DNA follows: TGTGCCAGCAGCCCTTTAGCTTCAGAGACCCAGTACTTC.

CDR3 in DNA: TGTGCCAGCCAGCTGAGGTTGGGCTATGGCTACACCTTC. It yields the protein CASQLRLGYGYTF. The rearrangement uses TRBV19 and TRBJ1-2; D is uncertain. The CDR3 loop spans 13 amino acids. CDR1 LNHDA and CDR2 SQIVND come from the germline V gene (reference sequence). Trimming pared 9 bases from V and 4 bases from J, leaving 15 bases between.

The chain recombines TRBV4-1 with TRBJ1-3; tentatively, D is TRBD1 (5 bases). CDR1 and CDR2 (germline): MGHRA, YSYEKL. The length of the CDR3 is 17 residues. V was trimmed by 4 bases and J by 0 bases, leaving 16 bases between them. The CDR3 DNA reads as TGCGCCAGCAGCCGGATGGGGCACGGAGACTCTGGAAACACCATATATTTT. Translating it yields CASSRMGHGDSGNTIYF.

The V and J genes are TRBV1 and TRBJ2-7; the listed D gene, TRBD1, was not tested against the DNA. TRBV1 is recorded as a pseudogene. The CDR3 loop spans 16 amino acids. This CDR3 is CTSSQESGQGNYEQYF. The DNA of the CDR3 is TGCACCAGCAGCCAAGAATCTGGCCAGGGGAACTACGAGCAGTACTTC.

V usage is TRBV6-1 and J usage is TRBJ2-4; no firm D call. The CDR3 is 15 amino acids. CDR1 and CDR2 from the germline V gene are MNHNS and SASEGT. Trimming took 7 bases from V and 1 from J, leaving 14 bases between them. CDR3 coding DNA: TGTGCCAGCAAAAGTGGGCTTGGGGCCAAAAACATTCAGTACTTC. Its protein product is CASKSGLGAKNIQYF.

The chain is built from TRBV7-2 and TRBJ1-6, with TRBD1 as a possible D gene (6 bases). Trimming stripped 5 bases from V and 5 bases from J, with 13 bases between. Germline V gives CDR1 SGHTA, CDR2 FQGNSA. CDR3 length: 15 residues. This CDR3 is CASSAGTPNNSPLHF. The CDR3 region has the DNA TGTGCCAGCAGCGCCGGGACACCTAATAATTCACCCCTCCACTTT.

This chain uses TRBV28 with TRBJ2-3; tentatively, D is TRBD1 or TRBD2 (6 bases each). This CDR3 region has 16 residues. Trimming cost V 4 bases and J 3 bases, with 17 bases left between them. The germline gives CDR1 MDHEN, CDR2 SYDVKM. The chain's CDR3 is CASSSYSRGGTDTQYF. In nucleotides, the CDR3 is TGTGCCAGCAGTTCGTATTCCAGGGGAGGTACAGATACGCAGTATTTT.

The V gene is TRBV7-9, the J gene TRBJ2-3; possible D gene TRBD2, 5 bases. In germline, CDR1 is SEHNR, CDR2 FQNEAQ (reference sequence). Trimming pared 0 bases from V and 5 bases from J, leaving 6 bases between. The CDR3 runs to 13 residues. The CDR3 loop is CASSLAAGDTQYF. CDR3 DNA sequence: TGTGCCAGCAGCTTAGCGGCGGGAGATACGCAGTATTTT.

This chain links TRBV5-1 with TRBJ1-5; a possible D gene is TRBD1 (5 bases). There are 14 residues in the CDR3. Trimming stripped 0 bases from V and 6 bases from J, with 10 bases between. Germline assignment: CDR1 SGHRS and CDR2 YFSETQ. The CDR3 sequence: CASSLVGGTQPQHF. DNA for the CDR3: TGCGCCAGCAGCTTGGTTGGTGGGACTCAGCCCCAGCATTTT.

The V gene is TRBV10-2, the J gene TRBJ1-5; 7 positions agree with TRBD1. The CDR3 covers 15 residues. Unmatched junction bases numbered 8, after V lost 3 bases and J lost 6 bases. Germline lookup yields CDR1 WSHSY and CDR2 SAAADI. The CDR3 DNA follows: TGCGCCAGCAGTGACGGGCAGGGGGATTTTCAGCCCCAGCATTTT. It yields the protein CASSDGQGDFQPQHF.

The chain links TRBV7-9 to TRBJ2-5; 14 positions agree with TRBD2. V dropped 1 base and J dropped 5; count of bases not matched to a gene: 3. There are 16 residues in the CDR3. Germline values: CDR1 SEHNR, CDR2 FQNEAQ (reference sequence). CDR3 protein: CASSLEGLAGDETQYF. The CDR3 coding sequence is TGTGCCAGCAGCTTAGAGGGACTAGCGGGAGATGAGACCCAGTACTTC.

The chain carries TRBV9 and TRBJ2-5, with D possibly being TRBD2 (7 bases). With 3 bases removed from V and 4 bases from J, the gap between germline ends came to 16 bases. The germline gives CDR1 SGDLS, CDR2 YYNGEE. The CDR3 covers 15 residues. In DNA, the CDR3 is TGTGCCAGCAGCGCCCGGTGGGGGGGCGGAGAGACCCAGTACTTC. Amino acids: CASSARWGGGETQYF. Looking up the rest from reference TRBV9 and TRBJ2-5 gives the full variable domain: DSGVTQTPKHLITATGQRVTLRCSPRSGDLSVYWYQQSLDQGLQFLIQYYNGEERAKGNILERFSAQQFPDLHSELNLSSLELGDSALYFCASSARWGGGETQYFGPGTRLLVL.

The chain links TRBV7-8 to TRBJ2-7; D not certain. Germline V CDR1 and CDR2: SGHVS, FQNEAQ. This CDR3 is 12 amino acids long. Trimming stripped 4 bases from V and 4 bases from J, with 8 bases between. CDR3 sequence: CASSYYGYEQYF. The CDR3, as DNA: TGTGCCAGCAGCTATTATGGATACGAGCAGTACTTC. Full variable domain (missing parts from reference TRBV7-8 and TRBJ2-7): GAGVSQSPRYKVAKRGQDVALRCDPISGHVSLFWYQQALGQGPEFLTYFQNEAQLDKSGLPSDRFFAERPEGSVSTLKIQRTQQEDSAVYLCASSYYGYEQYFGPGTRLTVT.

The chain is built from TRBV19 and TRBJ1-2; D remains ambiguous. V was cut by 5 bases and J by 1 base, with 11 bases left in between. The CDR3 runs 14 residues. Germline V lookup: CDR1 LNHDA, CDR2 SQIVND (reference sequence). CDR3 coding DNA: TGTGCCAGTAGTGTGGAAAATCTTAACTATGGCTACACCTTC. Translation gives CASSVENLNYGYTF.

CDR3 DNA sequence: TGTGCCAGCAGCGTGGGGGAGGGGACTAGGGCTTACAATGAGCAGTTCTTC. Its protein is CASSVGEGTRAYNEQFF. The chain is built from TRBV9 and TRBJ2-1; 8 nucleotides agree with TRBD2. J gave up 4 bases and V 2 bases, and 11 bases lay outside the gene matches. In germline, CDR1 is SGDLS, CDR2 YYNGEE. This CDR3 has 17 amino acids.

The J gene is TRBJ2-7, the V gene TRBV6-6; D might be TRBD1 (5 bases). V shed 6 bases and J shed 5 bases, with 14 bases lying between them. This CDR3 contains 13 residues. Looked up from germline, CDR1 is MNHNY and CDR2 is SVGAGI (reference sequence). The CDR3 loop is CASRLHGADEQYF. The CDR3 bases are TGTGCCAGCAGACTACATGGGGCGGACGAGCAGTACTTC.

J is TRBJ2-5 and V is TRBV5-4; D unclear. The germline gives CDR1 SGHNT, CDR2 YYREEE (reference sequence). The CDR3 spans 12 residues. Trimming removed 4 bases from V and 4 bases from J, with 8 bases in between. The CDR3 is CASSQTSETQYF. The CDR3 nucleotides read TGTGCCAGCAGCCAAACGTCAGAGACCCAGTACTTC.

V gene TRBV19 combines with J gene TRBJ1-5, with D possibly TRBD1 on 5 matching bases. Trimming took 5 bases from V and 7 from J, leaving 18 bases between them. CDR3 length: 15 amino acids. CDR1 LNHDA and CDR2 SQIVND come from the germline V gene (reference sequence). The CDR3 here is CASSDQAGPGQPQHF. The DNA for the CDR3 is TGTGCCAGTAGTGATCAAGCAGGGCCGGGGCAGCCCCAGCATTTT.

This clone was found once. The chain has TRBV6-1 and TRBJ2-3, with D hard to call. The CDR3 totals 12 residues. V lost 4 bases and J 2 bases, leaving 4 bases between the germline ends. Germline values: CDR1 MNHNS, CDR2 SASEGT. The CDR3 region is CASSGNTDTQYF. The CDR3 bases are TGTGCCAGCAGTGGAAACACAGATACGCAGTATTTT.

The chain combines TRBV27 with TRBJ1-2; D remains ambiguous. Germline values: CDR1 MNHEY, CDR2 SMNVEV (reference sequence). The CDR3 consists of 13 residues. V was pared by 5 bases and J by 5 bases, with 12 bases between. The CDR3 reads CASSPDPGYGYTF. The CDR3 region has the DNA TGTGCCAGCAGTCCCGATCCAGGTTATGGCTACACCTTC.